Listed below are T cell receptor beta chains from one sample, sequenced in a study of prognosis after radiotherapy for stage I lung cancer. From the multiplex PCR reads, TCRdb called clonotypes with MiXCR, one entry per CDR3 protein. The sample has about 19,000 distinct CDR3 sequences; around 26% are singletons. Sequenced material: PBMCs, taken before or after stereotactic body radiation therapy (not recorded which). The source is a donor at least 50 years old with non-small cell lung cancer. The CDR3 runs from the conserved cysteine through the conserved F or W. The D gene is left open where the match is weak. Not all rows give a size; the values are once, few, many and, for expanded clones, a class.

TRBJ2-4,TRBV5-8,many,NA,TGTGCCAGCAGCTTCTCTTGGGGTTTGCAAAACATTCAGTACTTC,CASSFSWGLQNIQYF
TRBJ2-7,TRBV12-5,many,NA,TGTGCTAGTGGACACGGGCGGAAAAGCTCCTACGAGCAGTACTTC,CASGHGRKSSYEQYF
TRBJ2-5,TRBV7-9,many,NA,TGTGCCAGCAGCTCGGAGCGTACGGAAGAGACCCAGTACTTC,CASSSERTEETQYF
TRBJ2-2,TRBV19,many,TRBD1,TGTGCCAGTAGTAAGGGCCAGGGGGCAACGAACACCGGGGAGCTGTTTTTT,CASSKGQGATNTGELFF
TRBJ2-5,TRBV18,many,NA,TGTGCCAGCTCACCTCAGGGATTACAAGAGACCCAGTACTTC,CASSPQGLQETQYF
TRBJ2-7,TRBV7-4,many,TRBD1,TGTGCCAGCAGCTCCCGGGGGGACAGGGGGAAAGCCTACGAGCAGTACTTC,CASSSRGDRGKAYEQYF
TRBJ2-7,TRBV2,NA,NA,TGCGCCATCAACCGGGACGACTCCTACGAGCAGTACTTC,CAINRDDSYEQYF
TRBJ2-1,TRBV2,medium-sized,TRBD2,TGTGCCAGCAGCAGGACTAGCGGGAGTCTGGATGAGCAGTTCTTC,CASSRTSGSLDEQFF
TRBJ2-2,TRBV12-3/TRBV12-4,many,TRBD2,TGTGCCAGCAGTTTAACTGGCGGGGGCACCGGGGAGCTGTTTTTT,CASSLTGGGTGELFF
TRBJ2-1,TRBV7-8,medium-sized,NA,TGTGCCAGCAGCTTGAGGAGCTCCTACAATGAGCAGTTCTTC,CASSLRSSYNEQFF
TRBJ2-1,TRBV7-9,many,NA,TGTGCCAGCAGCTTAGCGGATCGGAATGAGCAGTTCTTC,CASSLADRNEQFF
TRBJ1-5,TRBV20-1,many,NA,TGCAGTGCTAGAGACTCGGGGCCTCGGGAGCCCCAGCATTTT,CSARDSGPREPQHF
TRBJ1-5,TRBV9,many,NA,TGTGCCAGCAGCGCCGGGGCCCCCAATCAGCCCCAGCATTTT,CASSAGAPNQPQHF
TRBJ2-1,TRBV27,many,NA,TGTGCCAGCAGATCCATGGTCGGGGGAGCGGGCCTCAATGAGCAGTTCTTC,CASRSMVGGAGLNEQFF
TRBJ2-1,TRBV28,NA,NA,TGTGCCAGCACCCAGAGCAGGGCGGGCACCAATAATGAGCAGTTCTTC,CASTQSRAGTNNEQFF
TRBJ2-7,TRBV18,many,NA,TGTGCCAGCTCACCCCTCCCCGGGGTGAGCTCCTACGAGCAGTACTTC,CASSPLPGVSSYEQYF
TRBJ1-2,TRBV12-3/TRBV12-4,many,NA,TGTGCCAGCAGTTTCCTGGTCAACTATGGCTACACCTTC,CASSFLVNYGYTF
TRBJ2-7,TRBV4-1,medium-sized,NA,TGCGCCAGCAGCCAAGAAGGGGGGTCAACCTACGAGCAGTACTTC,CASSQEGGSTYEQYF
TRBJ2-1,TRBV2,many,TRBD1,TGTGCCAGCAGAGGGACAGCATACAATGAGCAGTTCTTC,CASRGTAYNEQFF
TRBJ2-7,TRBV19,many,TRBD2,TGTGCCAGTAGTGTATATGGCAGGGCGGGACTAGCCGTCGAGCAGTACTTC,CASSVYGRAGLAVEQYF
TRBJ2-5,TRBV28,many,NA,TGTGCCAGCAGCGCAACTCCAGAGGAGACCCAGTACTTC,CASSATPEETQYF
TRBJ2-1,TRBV5-6,many,NA,TGTGCCAGCAGCTTGGGAGACAATGAGCAGTTCTTC,CASSLGDNEQFF
TRBJ1-1,TRBV5-1,many,NA,TGCGCCAGCAGCGAGACAGGTCGCGACACTGAAGCTTTCTTT,CASSETGRDTEAFF
TRBJ2-2,TRBV19,many,TRBD2,TGTGCCAGTATCGGTGTCGGGGGACTAGCGGGGATCGGGGAGCTGTTTTTT,CASIGVGGLAGIGELFF